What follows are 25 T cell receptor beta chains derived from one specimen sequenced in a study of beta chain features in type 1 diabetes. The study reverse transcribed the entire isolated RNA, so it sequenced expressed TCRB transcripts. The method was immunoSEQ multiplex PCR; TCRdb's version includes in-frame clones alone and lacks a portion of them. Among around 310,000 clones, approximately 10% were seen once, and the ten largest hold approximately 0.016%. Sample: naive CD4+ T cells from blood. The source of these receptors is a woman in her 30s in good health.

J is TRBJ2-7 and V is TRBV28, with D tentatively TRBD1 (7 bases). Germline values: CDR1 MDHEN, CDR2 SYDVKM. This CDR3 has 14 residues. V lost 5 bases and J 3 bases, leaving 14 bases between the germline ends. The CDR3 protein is CASSPHQGGYEQYF. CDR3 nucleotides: TGTGCCAGCAGTCCCCACCAGGGGGGCTACGAGCAGTACTTC.

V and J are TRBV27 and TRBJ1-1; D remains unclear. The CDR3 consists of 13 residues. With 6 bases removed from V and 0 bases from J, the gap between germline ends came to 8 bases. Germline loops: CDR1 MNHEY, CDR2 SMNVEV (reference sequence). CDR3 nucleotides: TGTGCCAGCAGATCCGGGATGAACACTGAAGCTTTCTTT. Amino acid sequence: CASRSGMNTEAFF.

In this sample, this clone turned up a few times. The CDR3 DNA follows: TGCAGTGCTTCAGACTCCTACGAGCAGTACTTC. It is translated as CSASDSYEQYF. V and J are TRBV20-1 and TRBJ2-7; D is undetermined. In germline, CDR1 is DFQATT, CDR2 SNEGSKA (reference sequence). The CDR3 loop spans 11 amino acids. V shed 5 bases and J shed 0 bases, with 5 bases lying between them.

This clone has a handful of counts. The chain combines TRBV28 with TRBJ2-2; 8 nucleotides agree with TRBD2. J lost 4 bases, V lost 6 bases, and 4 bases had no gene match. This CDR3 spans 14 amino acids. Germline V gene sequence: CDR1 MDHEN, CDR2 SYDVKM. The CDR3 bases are TGTGCCAGCAGGAGCGGGAGTGGCACCGGGGAGCTGTTTTTT. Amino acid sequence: CASRSGSGTGELFF.

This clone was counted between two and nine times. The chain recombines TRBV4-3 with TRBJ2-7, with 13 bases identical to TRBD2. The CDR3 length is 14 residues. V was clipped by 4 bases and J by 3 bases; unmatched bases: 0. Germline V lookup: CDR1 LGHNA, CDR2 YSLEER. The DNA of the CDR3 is TGCGCCAGCAGCCGGACTAGCGGGAGCTACGAGCAGTACTTC. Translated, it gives CASSRTSGSYEQYF.

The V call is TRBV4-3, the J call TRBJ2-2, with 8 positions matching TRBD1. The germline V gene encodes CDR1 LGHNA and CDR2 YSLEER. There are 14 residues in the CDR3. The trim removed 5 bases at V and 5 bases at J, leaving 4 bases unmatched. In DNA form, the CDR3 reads TGCGCCAGCAGCTACAGGGGGGAGACCGGGGAGCTGTTTTTT. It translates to CASSYRGETGELFF.

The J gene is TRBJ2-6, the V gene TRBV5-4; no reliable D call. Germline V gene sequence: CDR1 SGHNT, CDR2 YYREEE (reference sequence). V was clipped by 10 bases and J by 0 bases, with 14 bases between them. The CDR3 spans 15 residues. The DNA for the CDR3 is TGTGCCGACGAGGTTCCCGTCTCTGGGGCCAACGTCCTGACTTTC. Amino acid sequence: CADEVPVSGANVLTF.

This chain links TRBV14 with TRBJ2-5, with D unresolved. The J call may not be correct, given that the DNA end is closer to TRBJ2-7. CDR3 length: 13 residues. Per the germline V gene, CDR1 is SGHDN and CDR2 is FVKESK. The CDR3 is CASRPSASYEQYF. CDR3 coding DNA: TGTGCCAGCAGACCTAGTGCCTCCTACGAGCAGTACTTC.

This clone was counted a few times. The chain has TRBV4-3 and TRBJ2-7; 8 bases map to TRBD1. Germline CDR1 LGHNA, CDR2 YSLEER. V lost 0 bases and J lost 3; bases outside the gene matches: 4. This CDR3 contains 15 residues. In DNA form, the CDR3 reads TGCGCCAGCAGCCAAGATCTTGGACAGGGCTACGAGCAGTACTTC. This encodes CASSQDLGQGYEQYF.

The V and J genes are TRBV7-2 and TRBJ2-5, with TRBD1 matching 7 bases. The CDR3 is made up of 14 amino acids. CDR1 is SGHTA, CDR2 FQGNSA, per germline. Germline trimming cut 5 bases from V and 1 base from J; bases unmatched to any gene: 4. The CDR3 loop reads CASSQRQGQETQYF. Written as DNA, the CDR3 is TGTGCCAGCAGCCAACGACAGGGCCAAGAGACCCAGTACTTC. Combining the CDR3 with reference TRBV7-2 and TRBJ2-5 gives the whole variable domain GAGVSQSPSNKVTEKGKDVELRCDPISGHTALYWYRQSLGQGLEFLIYFQGNSAPDKSGLPSDRFSAERTGGSVSTLTIQRTQQEDSAVYLCASSQRQGQETQYFGPGTRLLVL.

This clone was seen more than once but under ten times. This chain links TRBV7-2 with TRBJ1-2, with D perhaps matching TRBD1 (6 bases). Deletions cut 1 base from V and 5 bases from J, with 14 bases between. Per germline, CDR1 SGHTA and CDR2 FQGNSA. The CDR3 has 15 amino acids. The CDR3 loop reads CASSLVWTESYGYTF. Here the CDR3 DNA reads TGTGCCAGCAGCTTAGTATGGACAGAATCATATGGCTACACCTTC.

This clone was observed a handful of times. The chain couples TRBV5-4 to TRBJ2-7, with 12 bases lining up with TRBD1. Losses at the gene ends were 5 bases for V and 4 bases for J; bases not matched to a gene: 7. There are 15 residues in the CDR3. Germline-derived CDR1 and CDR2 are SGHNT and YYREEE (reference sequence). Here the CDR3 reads CASSLPGQGAYEQYF. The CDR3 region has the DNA TGTGCCAGCAGTCTTCCGGGACAGGGGGCTTACGAGCAGTACTTC.

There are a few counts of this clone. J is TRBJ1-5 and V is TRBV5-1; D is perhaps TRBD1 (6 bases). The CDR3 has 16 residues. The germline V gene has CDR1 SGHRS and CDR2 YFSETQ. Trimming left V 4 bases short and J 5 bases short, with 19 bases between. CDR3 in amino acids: CASSRPTGKVHQPQHF. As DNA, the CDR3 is TGCGCCAGCAGCAGACCAACAGGGAAAGTTCATCAGCCCCAGCATTTT.

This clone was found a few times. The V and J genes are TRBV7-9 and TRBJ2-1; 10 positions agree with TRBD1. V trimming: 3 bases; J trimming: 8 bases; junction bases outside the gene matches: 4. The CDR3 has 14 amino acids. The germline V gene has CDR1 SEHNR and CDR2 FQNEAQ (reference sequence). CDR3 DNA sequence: TGTGCCAGCAGCTTTGGACAGGGGGGGGATGAGCAGTTCTTC. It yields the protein CASSFGQGGDEQFF.

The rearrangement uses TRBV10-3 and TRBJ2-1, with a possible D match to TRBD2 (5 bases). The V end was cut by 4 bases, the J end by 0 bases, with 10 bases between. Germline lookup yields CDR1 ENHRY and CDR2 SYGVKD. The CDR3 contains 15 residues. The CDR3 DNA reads TGTGCCATCAGTGTGGACTCGAGCTCCTACAATGAGCAGTTCTTC. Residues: CAISVDSSSYNEQFF.

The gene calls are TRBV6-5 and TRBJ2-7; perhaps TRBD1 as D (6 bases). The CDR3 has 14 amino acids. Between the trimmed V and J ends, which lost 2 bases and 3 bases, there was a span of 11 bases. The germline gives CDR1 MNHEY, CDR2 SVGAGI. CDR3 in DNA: TGTGCCAGCAGTTACGCGACAGGAGACTACGAGCAGTACTTC. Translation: CASSYATGDYEQYF.

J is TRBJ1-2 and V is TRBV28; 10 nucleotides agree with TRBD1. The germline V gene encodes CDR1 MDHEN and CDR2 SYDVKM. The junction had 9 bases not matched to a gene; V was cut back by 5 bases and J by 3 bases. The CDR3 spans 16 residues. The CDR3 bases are TGTGCCAGCAGTGATGGACAGGGGGTTCCCCACTATGGCTACACCTTC. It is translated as CASSDGQGVPHYGYTF.

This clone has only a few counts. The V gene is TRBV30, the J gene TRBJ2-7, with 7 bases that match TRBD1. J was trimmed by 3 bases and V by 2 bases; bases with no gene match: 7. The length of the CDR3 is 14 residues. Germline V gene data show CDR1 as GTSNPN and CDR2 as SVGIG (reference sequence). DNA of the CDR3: TGTGCCTGGAGTCCCTTGGCAGGGGGCTACGAGCAGTACTTC. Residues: CAWSPLAGGYEQYF.

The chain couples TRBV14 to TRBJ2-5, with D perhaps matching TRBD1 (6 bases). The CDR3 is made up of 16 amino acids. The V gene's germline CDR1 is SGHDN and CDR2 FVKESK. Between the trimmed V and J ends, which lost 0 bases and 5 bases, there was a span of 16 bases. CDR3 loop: CASSQDKGGVTETQYF. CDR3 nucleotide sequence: TGTGCCAGCAGCCAAGATAAAGGGGGAGTAACGGAGACCCAGTACTTC.

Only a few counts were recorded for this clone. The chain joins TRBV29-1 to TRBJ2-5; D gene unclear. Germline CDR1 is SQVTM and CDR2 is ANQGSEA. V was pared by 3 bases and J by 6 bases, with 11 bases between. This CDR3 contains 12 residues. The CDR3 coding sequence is TGCAGCGTTGAGGTAGCAATAAAGACCCAGTACTTC. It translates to CSVEVAIKTQYF.

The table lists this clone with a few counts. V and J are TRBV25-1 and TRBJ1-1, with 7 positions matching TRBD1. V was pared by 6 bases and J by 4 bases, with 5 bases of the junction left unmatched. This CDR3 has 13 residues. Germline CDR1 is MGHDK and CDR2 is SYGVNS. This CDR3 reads CASRRAGGTEAFF. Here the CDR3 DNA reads TGTGCCAGCAGGAGAGCAGGGGGCACTGAAGCTTTCTTT.

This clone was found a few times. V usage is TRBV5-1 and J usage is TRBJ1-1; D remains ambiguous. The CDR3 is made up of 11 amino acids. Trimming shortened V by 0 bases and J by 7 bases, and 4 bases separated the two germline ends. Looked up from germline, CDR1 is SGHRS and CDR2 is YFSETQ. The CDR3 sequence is CASSLGSEAFF. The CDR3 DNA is TGCGCCAGCAGCTTGGGCAGTGAAGCTTTCTTT.

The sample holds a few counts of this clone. The chain's CDR3 is CASRGNYGYTF. The CDR3 nucleotides read TGTGCCAGCCGAGGGAACTATGGCTACACCTTC. The chain carries TRBV27 and TRBJ1-2; D not certain. V lost 8 bases to trimming and J lost 2 bases, with 6 bases between them. Germline V gene data show CDR1 as MNHEY and CDR2 as SMNVEV (reference sequence). The CDR3 is 11 amino acids.

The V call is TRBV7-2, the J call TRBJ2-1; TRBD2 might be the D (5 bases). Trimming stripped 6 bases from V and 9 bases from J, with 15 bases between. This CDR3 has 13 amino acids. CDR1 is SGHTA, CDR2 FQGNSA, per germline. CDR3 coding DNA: TGTGCCAGCAGTCTTCGAGAGGGAATTGAGCAGTTCTTC. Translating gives CASSLREGIEQFF.

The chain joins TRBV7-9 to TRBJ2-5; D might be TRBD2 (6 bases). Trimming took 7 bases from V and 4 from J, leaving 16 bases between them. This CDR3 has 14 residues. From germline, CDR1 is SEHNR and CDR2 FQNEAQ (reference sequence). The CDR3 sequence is CASKWSGRRETQYF. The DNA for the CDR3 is TGTGCCAGCAAATGGTCGGGGAGGAGAGAGACCCAGTACTTC.